This TCR beta chain derives from a study of Graves' ophthalmopathy and Graves' hyperthyroidism. The CDR3 consists of 15 residues. Looked up from germline, CDR1 is MNHNS and CDR2 is SASEGT. Trimming stripped 3 bases from V and 8 bases from J, with 19 bases between. The authors amplified TCR beta CDR3 regions, and they did so from RNA transcripts for repertoire sequencing. The library came from an HTBI-primed first-round RT-PCR and a second-round multiplex PCR. TCRdb re-derived calls from the multiplex PCR reads in MiXCR, one entry per CDR3 protein. The repertoire holds approximately 540,000 distinct CDR3 sequences, about 35% seen once, with roughly 4% in the top ten. Points on this clonotype: A read error is possible here, since a much larger clone lies one base away.

The material sequenced was peripheral blood or thyroid tissue (not recorded which). This TCR was recovered from an adult man with Graves' hyperthyroidism. The chain links TRBV6-1 to TRBJ1-1, with unresolved D. For the CDR3, the DNA is TGTGCCAGCAGTGAGCCAGTCAGTATCAGAGAAGAAGCTTTCTTT. Translating gives CASSEPVSIREEAFF.